This T cell receptor (beta chain) originates from a study of blood T cell repertoires in COVID-19 (TCRdb year 2020). Concerning the study at large: Collaborator samples came from the United States, Italy and Spain and covered acute and convalescent phases of COVID-19. Deeply sampled blood TCRbeta repertoires from subjects exposed to, actively infected with, or recovered from COVID-19 were included in the dataset. HLA class I and class II types, where available, came from metadata supplied by the sample provider rather than from assay-based typing. A freely available public database, intended as a resource for researchers studying the immune response to SARS-CoV-2, is where the repertoires were released. Samples came from the ongoing ImmuneRACE study (first 160 participants) plus 1,254 subjects from 6 global collaborators. Sample metadata almost always included a de-identified subject ID, COVID-19 status, age in years and sex. The material from the prospective study consisted of cDNA or gDNA derived from T cells, B-cell-depleted T cells, or PBMCs. Paper-wide results and their limitations: How much clinical and demographic metadata was included differed by source and by participant, and the metadata was provided uncurated.

On this clone itself: What antigen it recognizes has not been identified. Per-nucleotide qualities are absent, and no much larger clonotype sits a single base away.

The CDR3, cysteine through phenylalanine, is 14 amino acids long. Only the CDR3 part of the read is kept: 42 bases, read in frame from the first base. V and J lose 1 base and 8 bases, and a span of 14 bases separates them. As encoded in the germline V gene (reference sequence), CDR1 is LGHDT while CDR2 is YNNKEL. In the prospective study, participants were about 18 to 100 years old, resided in 25 or so geographic areas of the United States, and were enrolled through a virtual design. Cohort assignment in the prospective study relied on participant-reported clinical history from a screening survey and a study questionnaire. In the prospective study, whole blood, serum and a nasopharyngeal or oropharyngeal swab were collected from each participant by mobile phlebotomists. Prospective study participants could optionally give additional blood draws and questionnaires over an approximately 2-month period. Before DNA extraction, prospective study blood samples were shipped either frozen or at room temperature.

The immunoSEQ Assay, a bias-controlled multiplex PCR, was used to amplify TCRbeta CDR3 regions from genomic DNA. The study's own analysis went as follows. Within the assay, amplification of reference gene primers was used to estimate how many nucleated cells each sample contained. To quantify the absolute abundance of each unique TCRbeta CDR3 rearrangement, sequence reads were collapsed and filtered. For each sample, productive Simpson clonality was calculated as the square root of Simpson's diversity index across productive rearrangements. TCRdb's version of the immuneACCESS table is confined to in-frame rearrangements and falls short of the full clone set. An unresolved V gene accounts for under half of the shortfall where checked; the remainder is of unknown origin. V, J and clone size were drawn from that table, and D and trimming were deduced from the DNA. This sample has under 300,000 clones in its table, and approximately 88% of those were observed once. The ten largest clones capture roughly 2.5% of the sample.

The clonotype originates from a woman aged 40 to 50 with acute COVID-19. The chain links TRBV3-1 (or the pseudogene TRBV3-2) with TRBJ1-2; TRBD1 might be the D gene, on 6 matching bases. The sample comprised PBMCs or T cells enriched from blood (not recorded which). The DNA reads TGTGCCAGCAGCCAAGGAGGGGGGGCTGGAGGCTACACCTTC. This sequence encodes CASSQGGGAGGYTF.